A selection of T cell receptor beta chains follows, all from one sample in a study of T cells in Graves' hyperthyroidism and ophthalmopathy. From the multiplex PCR reads, TCRdb called clonotypes with MiXCR, one entry per CDR3 protein. In the table there are around 300,000 distinct CDR3 sequences, more than 11% of which are singletons. The sample taken for sequencing was blood. All receptors derive from a woman between 25 and 40 years old with Graves' hyperthyroidism. Both conserved end residues are part of each CDR3. A D gene is named only where the DNA matches it firmly. Not all rows give a size; the values are once, few, many and, for expanded clones, a class.

>TRBV24-1|TRBJ2-6|.|many
TGTGCCACCAGTGAAACGGCAACAGGGTCTGGGGCCAACGTCCTGACTTTC
CATSETATGSGANVLTF
>TRBV20-1|TRBJ2-3|TRBD1|few
TGCAGTGCCAGAACCGGGACAGGGTGGACAGATACGCAGTATTTT
CSARTGTGWTDTQYF
>TRBV12-3/TRBV12-4|TRBJ1-5|.|many
TGTGCCAGCAGGCCAGGGGATCAGCCCCAGCATTTT
CASRPGDQPQHF
>TRBV19|TRBJ2-1|TRBD2|few
TGTGCCAGCCGCGGGACTAGCGGGAGAAATGAGCAGTTCTTC
CASRGTSGRNEQFF
>TRBV2|TRBJ1-4|.|many
TGTGCCAGCAGGGCCGGGACACAACTGTTTTTT
CASRAGTQLFF
>TRBV6-5|TRBJ2-7|TRBD2|.
TGTGCCAGCGGTTTAGGGGCGGGAGGGCCGTCCGAGCAGTACTTC
CASGLGAGGPSEQYF
>TRBV20-1|TRBJ2-7|.|few
TGCAGTGCTGACGACAGCTTCGAGCAGTACTTC
CSADDSFEQYF
>TRBV6-5|TRBJ2-2|.|many
TGTGCCAGCAGTTACTCCTTAGTGACCGGGGAGCTGTTTTTT
CASSYSLVTGELFF
>TRBV11-1|TRBJ1-2|TRBD1|many
TGTGCCAGCAGCCCCGACAGGGGAGGTGGCTACACCTTC
CASSPDRGGGYTF
>TRBV20-1|TRBJ1-3|.|few
TGCAGTGCTAGCGGGGGGGGGTACGACAATTTT
CSASGGGYDNF
>TRBV24-1|TRBJ2-1|TRBD2|.
TGTGCCACCAGTGACCACGGACTAGGCCCCTTTGGTGTGCAGTTCTTC
CATSDHGLGPFGVQFF
>TRBV28|TRBJ2-4|.|.
TGTGCCAGCAGCATGGGAGGGGGGCAAAACATTCAGTACTTC
CASSMGGGQNIQYF
>TRBV6-1|TRBJ2-3|.|.
TGTGCCAGCAGCCTCCACCGCACAGATACGCAGTATTTT
CASSLHRTDTQYF
>TRBV12-3/TRBV12-4|TRBJ2-1|.|.
TGTGCCAGCAGACACGTACGACAGGGACTGGCCTACAATGAGCAGTTCTTC
CASRHVRQGLAYNEQFF
>TRBV27|TRBJ2-5|TRBD1|.
TGTGCCACCAGAGACAGGGGAGAGACCCAGTACTTC
CATRDRGETQYF
>TRBV4-1|TRBJ2-7|TRBD2|.
TGCGCCAGCAGCCAAGAAGGCGGTCTAGCGGGAGACCTCTCCTACGAGCAGTACTTC
CASSQEGGLAGDLSYEQYF
>TRBV29-1|TRBJ1-5|TRBD1|.
TGCAGCGTTGGGACAGGTAACAATCAGCCCCAGCATTTT
CSVGTGNNQPQHF
>TRBV12-3/TRBV12-4|TRBJ2-3|.|many
TGTGCCAGCAGCCCTAGCGGGACAGGGACAGATACGCAGTATTTT
CASSPSGTGTDTQYF
>TRBV6-1|TRBJ1-5|TRBD1|many
TGTGCCAGCAGTGAAGCGCTCCCAGGGGGCGATAGCAATCAGCCCCAGCATTTT
CASSEALPGGDSNQPQHF
>TRBV4-1|TRBJ1-2|.|.
TGCGCCAGCAGCCCCCCCGTAGCAGACAACTATGGCTACACCTTC
CASSPPVADNYGYTF
>TRBV29-1|TRBJ1-2|TRBD1|many
TGCAGCGCCCCGCGTCACGGACAGGGGGCTGGCGGCTACACCTTC
CSAPRHGQGAGGYTF
>TRBV10-3|TRBJ2-1|TRBD2|.
TGTGCCATCAGTGAATCTAGCGGGAGAATCAATGAGCAGTTCTTC
CAISESSGRINEQFF
>TRBV28|TRBJ1-4|TRBD1|many
TGTGCCAGCAGTACCCCGACAGGGGGTAATGAAAAACTGTTTTTT
CASSTPTGGNEKLFF
>TRBV7-2|TRBJ2-7|TRBD2|many
TGTGCCAGCAGCTTAGCGCTGGCGGGAGGGCCTGTCGAGCAGTACTTC
CASSLALAGGPVEQYF
>TRBV20-1|TRBJ2-1|.|.
TGCAGTGTTGATTTGGGGAGATCCTACAATGAGCAGTTCTTC
CSVDLGRSYNEQFF
>TRBV6-1|TRBJ2-1|.|many
TGTGCCAGCAGGGTGGGAACCTACAATGAGCAGTTCTTC
CASRVGTYNEQFF
>TRBV2|TRBJ1-4|.|many
TGTGCCAGCAGTGATAACAGACGTAATGAAAAACTGTTTTTT
CASSDNRRNEKLFF
>TRBV7-2|TRBJ2-3|.|many
TGTGCCAGCAGCTCCAACCAGGCGAATACGCAGTATTTT
CASSSNQANTQYF
>TRBV12-3/TRBV12-4|TRBJ2-3|TRBD1|.
TGTGCCAGCAGTTGGGACAGGAGTAGCACAGATACGCAGTATTTT
CASSWDRSSTDTQYF
>TRBV30|TRBJ1-6|.|few
TGTGCCTGGCAACAGGGTCGAGGGAACTCACCCCTCCACTTT
CAWQQGRGNSPLHF
>TRBV2|TRBJ1-1|.|many
TGTGCCAGCAGGCCGAGAGGGGAAGCTTTCTTT
CASRPRGEAFF
>TRBV11-2|TRBJ2-2|.|.
TGTGCCAGCAGCTTAGCGGAGGTCACCGGGGAGCTGTTTTTT
CASSLAEVTGELFF
>TRBV28|TRBJ2-3|.|many
TGTGCCAGCAGTTTCTTAATGGGCGGCCGGACAGCGGGAGATACGCAGTATTTT
CASSFLMGGRTAGDTQYF
>TRBV5-8|TRBJ2-7|.|.
TGTGCCAGCAGCCGTCGCAGCGAGCAGTACTTC
CASSRRSEQYF
>TRBV7-9|TRBJ2-7|TRBD1|many
TGTGCCAGCAGAACAGGGGGGATCGCCGAGCAGTACTTC
CASRTGGIAEQYF
>TRBV28|TRBJ1-4|.|.
TGTGCCAGCAGCCCCAGTCCCAGATCGGAAAAACTGTTTTTT
CASSPSPRSEKLFF
>TRBV10-3|TRBJ2-7|.|many
TGTGCCATCAGTGAAGGGGGCGAGCAGTACTTC
CAISEGGEQYF
>TRBV5-1|TRBJ1-2|.|.
TGCGCCAGCAGCTTGGGGGACACCTCCTATGGCTACACCTTC
CASSLGDTSYGYTF
>TRBV9|TRBJ2-1|.|.
TGTGCCAGCAGCGTATCCCAAACGGACGTATCCAATGAGCAGTTCTTC
CASSVSQTDVSNEQFF
>TRBV14|TRBJ2-2|.|.
TGTGCCAGCAGCCAAGAGAAAGGTTTCACCGGGGAGCTGTTTTTT
CASSQEKGFTGELFF
>TRBV29-1|TRBJ1-1|.|many
TGCAGCGTTTCAGGGAGAGGCACTGAAGCTTTCTTT
CSVSGRGTEAFF
>TRBV11-2|TRBJ2-7|.|many
TGTGCCAGCAGCTTAGTCGGCGGGATCGACGAGCAGTACTTC
CASSLVGGIDEQYF
>TRBV7-3|TRBJ2-3|.|few
TGTGCCAGCAGCCCTACCGGCAGGAATACGCAGTATTTT
CASSPTGRNTQYF
>TRBV28|TRBJ2-3|TRBD2|.
TGTGCCAGCAGTACCGAGACTAGCGGGAGAGTAGGAGATACGCAGTATTTT
CASSTETSGRVGDTQYF
>TRBV6-5|TRBJ2-7|.|.
TGTGCCAGCAGTTACCTACCCCCACCAGGTTCCTACGAGCAGTACTTC
CASSYLPPPGSYEQYF
>TRBV6-6|TRBJ1-4|.|many
TGTGCCAGCAGTTACGGGGGCGGGATCGGTCCTAATGAAAAACTGTTTTTT
CASSYGGGIGPNEKLFF
>TRBV19|TRBJ2-7|.|few
TGTGCCAGTAGTATAGCCCCTGGCAGCTACGAGCAGTACTTC
CASSIAPGSYEQYF
>TRBV5-1|TRBJ2-2|.|.
TGCGCCAGCAGCTTGGAAACAGTTCCCACCGGGGAGCTGTTTTTT
CASSLETVPTGELFF
>TRBV6-2/TRBV6-3|TRBJ1-5|.|.
TGTGCCAGCAGTTACCTGCAGGGAGGCAATCAGCCCCAGCATTTT
CASSYLQGGNQPQHF
>TRBV11-2|TRBJ1-3|.|many
TGTGCCAGCAGCCCCCCCAGGATAGGAAACACCATATATTTT
CASSPPRIGNTIYF
>TRBV28|TRBJ2-3|.|many
TGTGCCAGCAGTTTACGGCCGGGGGCCACAGATACGCAGTATTTT
CASSLRPGATDTQYF
>TRBV9|TRBJ1-4|.|.
TGTGCCAGCAGCGCCCTCGACGGAGTGGGAAAACTGTTTTTT
CASSALDGVGKLFF
>TRBV7-2|TRBJ2-5|TRBD2|many
TGTGCCAGCAGCTTCGGACTAGCGGGAGGGCAAGAGACCCAGTACTTC
CASSFGLAGGQETQYF
>TRBV28|TRBJ2-3|.|many
TGTGCCAGCAGTTTAGGCGCCCGCACAGATACGCAGTATTTT
CASSLGARTDTQYF